This TCR beta chain was identified during a study of T cells in Graves' hyperthyroidism and ophthalmopathy. Study findings and constraints: A model built on 13 V-J features separated ophthalmopathy from stable hyperthyroidism.

CDR3 length equals 15 residues. Germline CDR1 LGHNA, CDR2 YSLEER. Trimming at V came to 4 bases and at J to 1 base, leaving 5 bases not matched to a gene. On this clonotype: As yet, its antigen is unknown.

Lactation, pregnancy, other autoimmune disease or uncontrolled infection led to exclusion of patients. Together with thyroid ultrasound, orbital computed tomography, serum thyroxine and TRAb, clinical symptoms were used for diagnoses. TCR beta CDR3 region amplification was performed from RNA transcripts. TCR CDR3 regions were first amplified by RT-PCR with HTBI primers. TCRdb reanalysed the multiplex PCR reads using MiXCR and keeps one entry per CDR3 protein. The table has about 560,000 distinct CDR3 sequences, about a sixth seen once. The chain joins TRBV4-3 to TRBJ2-3; TRBD1 aligns across 7 bases. The specimen sequenced was blood. The TCR was taken from a young woman with Graves' hyperthyroidism. DNA of the CDR3: TGCGCCAGCAGCCCCCGGGACAGACGCACAGATACGCAGTATTTT. This sequence encodes CASSPRDRRTDTQYF.